One TCR beta chain is described in this entry. This clonotype was counted a few times. What this receptor recognizes is not known. The junction shows a germline mismatch at one end, possibly a read error. This sample was included in a study of blood T cells in healthy people across ages (dated by TCRdb to the mid-2010s). At the level of the whole study: In model experiments, template switching captured about one uniquely barcoded TCR beta cDNA molecule for every two T cells. To track age-related changes in TCR beta repertoire diversity, the study relied on deep sequencing normalized with unique cDNA molecular identifiers. The donors were divided into four age groups: young (average approximately 17 years), middle-aged (about 40), aged (approximately 59) and long-lived (more than 75). To avoid experimental bias, donors of different ages were randomly spread across the sequencing lanes. Using the same blood draw, the study looked at two additional independent replicas of 1 million unique cDNA reads for two donors, one aged 18 to 30 and the other aged 80 or older. Broad study findings and their caveats: As age increased, observed TCR beta diversity per million T cells dropped in a roughly linear way, and a significant reduction was already evident by age about 36. Because the CMV infection status of the donors was unknown, age-related changes in expanded clonotypes may potentially have been confounded. Conclusive comparison of naive and antigen-experienced compartments was prevented by the profiling of bulk unsorted PBMCs. Compared with the aged group, more naive CD4+ T cells, fewer expanded clones and increased TCR diversity were shown by the long-lived group, suggesting age selection. Observed TCR beta diversity correlated strongly with the percentage of naive T cells measured by flow cytometry. Estimates of total diversity based on one million sequenced T cells were regarded as lower bounds and as underestimates.

The library was prepared using 5' RACE. For sequencing, an Illumina HiSeq 2500 was employed. A second PCR of roughly 6 to 11 cycles was run with a J-beta primer mix and a sample-barcoded 5' primer. A template-switch 5' adaptor carrying 12 random nucleotides introduced a unique molecular identifier onto each TCR beta cDNA molecule. Each sample yielded at least 2.5 million CDR3-containing paired-end reads. All of the RNA was converted into first-strand cDNA using the Mint cDNA synthesis kit, with a TRBC-specific oligonucleotide serving as the primer. Following uracil-DNA glycosylase treatment, a first 18-cycle PCR with universal primers M1SS and BC2_uni_R was performed on all cDNA. The authors' pipeline ran thus. Normalization of each sample was performed by random selection of 1 million high-quality reads, each carrying a distinct molecular identifier. Reads sharing molecular identifiers were discarded rather than binned into consensus sequences. MiTCR, set to a Q25 quality threshold and the strictest error-elimination algorithm, was used for CDR3 identification, clonotype clustering and error correction. A nonparametric unseen species model with Euler transformation was used to estimate lower-bound total TCR beta diversity. The public reads were quality trimmed at Q25 with fastp and then assembled into clones with MiXCR by TCRdb, keeping productive beta chains. Each record represents a unique CDR3 protein, reported with the most common genes and DNA among its rows. Here the V and J calls rest on TCRdb's processing, not on the authors' analysis. This sample has about 280,000 distinct CDR3 sequences in its table, and roughly 26% of those were observed once. Of the sample, around 29% is held by the ten largest clones.

There are 15 amino acids in the CDR3, from cysteine to phenylalanine inclusive. The kept DNA is CDR3 alone, 45 bases in frame from the first base. Via the germline V gene, CDR1 is SNHLY and CDR2 FYNNEI. The approximately 39 donors, aged 6 to 90 years, were systemically healthy Caucasian individuals from Russia. Approximately 9.7 milliliters of peripheral blood were drawn from each donor into EDTA-treated Vacutainer tubes. Ficoll-Paque density-gradient centrifugation was used to isolate PBMCs, with at least 6.5 million per sample. Trizol reagent was used to extract total RNA from PBMCs, with at least 5.5 micrograms per sample. For every donor, flow cytometry on a PBMC aliquot measured the percentage of naive CD45RAhigh/CD27high T cells.

This chain joins TRBV2 to TRBJ2-1; the D gene assignment is ambiguous. Source material: blood. The source is a woman in her 70s in good health. The CDR3 has the sequence CVSSEGATSYNEQFF. The nucleotides are TGTGTCAGCAGTGAAGGTGCCACCTCCTACAATGAGCAGTTCTTC.